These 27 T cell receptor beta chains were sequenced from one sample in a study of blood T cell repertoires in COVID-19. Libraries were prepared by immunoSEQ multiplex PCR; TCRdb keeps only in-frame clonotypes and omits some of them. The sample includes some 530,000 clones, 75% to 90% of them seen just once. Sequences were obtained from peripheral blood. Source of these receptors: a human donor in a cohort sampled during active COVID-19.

This CDR3 reads CASSHRQGYGYTF. The CDR3 DNA follows: TGTGCCAGCAGCCATAGACAGGGGTATGGCTACACCTTC. The genes are TRBV3-1 (or the pseudogene TRBV3-2) and TRBJ1-2; 8 positions agree with TRBD1. Germline CDR1 LGHDT, CDR2 YNNKEL (reference sequence). Losses at the gene ends were 3 bases for V and 5 bases for J; bases not matched to a gene: 2. This CDR3 contains 13 residues.

The CDR3 coding sequence is TGTGCCAGCAGCCCCCCTACAGGGGGTACTGAAGCTTTCTTT. Its protein product is CASSPPTGGTEAFF. The rearrangement uses TRBV5-4 and TRBJ1-1; 8 positions match TRBD1. CDR3 length: 14 amino acids. Germline V gene data show CDR1 as SGHNT and CDR2 as YYREEE (reference sequence). The V gene end was trimmed by 4 bases and the J gene end by 5 bases; junction bases not matched to a gene: 7.

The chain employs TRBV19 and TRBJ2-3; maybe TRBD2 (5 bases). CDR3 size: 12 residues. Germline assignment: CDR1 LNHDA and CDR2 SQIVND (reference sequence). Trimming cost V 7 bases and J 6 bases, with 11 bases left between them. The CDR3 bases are TGTGCCAGTATCCGACGGGGTGATACGCAGTATTTT. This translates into CASIRRGDTQYF.

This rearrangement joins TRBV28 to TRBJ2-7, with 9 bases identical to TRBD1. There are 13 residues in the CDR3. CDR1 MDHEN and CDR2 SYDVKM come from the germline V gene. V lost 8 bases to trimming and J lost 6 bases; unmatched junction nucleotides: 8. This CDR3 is CASEGTGSGEQYF. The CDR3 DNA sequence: TGTGCCAGCGAGGGGACAGGGAGCGGCGAGCAGTACTTC.

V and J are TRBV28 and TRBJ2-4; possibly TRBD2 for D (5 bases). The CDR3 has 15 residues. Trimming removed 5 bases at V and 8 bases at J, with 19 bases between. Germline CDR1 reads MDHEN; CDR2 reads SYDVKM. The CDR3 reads CASSLPSNLGDIQYF. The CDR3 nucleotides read TGTGCCAGCAGTCTCCCCTCGAATCTCGGGGACATTCAGTACTTC.

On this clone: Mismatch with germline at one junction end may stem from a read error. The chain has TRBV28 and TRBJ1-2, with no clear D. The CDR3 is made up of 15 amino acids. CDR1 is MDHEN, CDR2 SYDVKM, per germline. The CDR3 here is CASGRPTGDNDGYTF. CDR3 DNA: TGTGCCAGCGGGAGACCAACCGGCGATAACGATGGCTACACCTTC.

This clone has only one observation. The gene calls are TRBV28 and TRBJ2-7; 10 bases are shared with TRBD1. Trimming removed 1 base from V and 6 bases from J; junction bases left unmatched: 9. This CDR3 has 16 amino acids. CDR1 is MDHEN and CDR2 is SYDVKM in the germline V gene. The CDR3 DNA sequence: TGTGCCAGCAGTTTATTGGGGGGACAGGGGCGCACCGAGCAGTACTTC. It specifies CASSLLGGQGRTEQYF.

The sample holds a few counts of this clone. In DNA form, the CDR3 reads TGTGCCTGGAGTGTACGATTGCGCAGCAATCAGCCCCAGCATTTT. The encoded protein is CAWSVRLRSNQPQHF. This chain connects TRBV30 to TRBJ1-5; D is ambiguous. Trimming shortened V by 0 bases and J by 1 base, and 10 bases separated the two germline ends. This CDR3 is 15 amino acids long. The germline gives CDR1 GTSNPN, CDR2 SVGIG (reference sequence).

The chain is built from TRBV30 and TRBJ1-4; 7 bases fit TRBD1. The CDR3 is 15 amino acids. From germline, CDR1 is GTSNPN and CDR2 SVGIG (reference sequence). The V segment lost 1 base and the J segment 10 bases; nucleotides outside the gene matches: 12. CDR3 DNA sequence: TGTGCCTGGAGTGCGCCCCCAGGGGGAAACGGAAAACTGTTTTTT. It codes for CAWSAPPGGNGKLFF.

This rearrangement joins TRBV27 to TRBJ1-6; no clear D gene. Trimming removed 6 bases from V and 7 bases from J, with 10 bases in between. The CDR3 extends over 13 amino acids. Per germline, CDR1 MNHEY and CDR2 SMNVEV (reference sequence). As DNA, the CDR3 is TGTGCCAGCAGCCCCAGCGGGAATTCACCCCTCCACTTT. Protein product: CASSPSGNSPLHF.

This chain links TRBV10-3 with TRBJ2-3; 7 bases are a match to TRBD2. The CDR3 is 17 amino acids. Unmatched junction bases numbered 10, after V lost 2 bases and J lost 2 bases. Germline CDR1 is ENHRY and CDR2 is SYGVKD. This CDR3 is CAISEPTSASPTDTQYF. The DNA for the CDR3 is TGTGCCATCAGTGAGCCCACTAGCGCAAGCCCCACAGATACGCAGTATTTT.

This chain's CDR3 is CASSSPTGTYGYTF. DNA for the CDR3: TGTGCCAGCAGTTCCCCGACAGGAACCTATGGCTACACCTTC. The V and J genes are TRBV6-2 or TRBV6-3 and TRBJ1-2; D is possibly TRBD1 (6 bases). CDR3 length equals 14 residues. From germline, CDR1 is MNHEY and CDR2 SVGEGT. The germline V and J ends were trimmed by 4 bases and 4 bases, with 13 bases remaining between them.

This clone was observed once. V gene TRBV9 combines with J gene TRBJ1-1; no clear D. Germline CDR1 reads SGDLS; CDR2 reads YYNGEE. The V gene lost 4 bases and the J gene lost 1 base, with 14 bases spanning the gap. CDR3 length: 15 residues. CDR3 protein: CASSPEVGWNTEAFF. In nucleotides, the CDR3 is TGTGCCAGCAGCCCTGAGGTTGGGTGGAACACTGAAGCTTTCTTT.

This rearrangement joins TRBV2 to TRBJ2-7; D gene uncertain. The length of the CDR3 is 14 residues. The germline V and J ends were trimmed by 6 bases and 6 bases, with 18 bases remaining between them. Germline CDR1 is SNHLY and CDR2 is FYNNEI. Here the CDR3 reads CASSRSTPPGEQYF. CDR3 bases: TGTGCCAGCAGCCGGTCGACTCCTCCGGGCGAGCAGTACTTC.

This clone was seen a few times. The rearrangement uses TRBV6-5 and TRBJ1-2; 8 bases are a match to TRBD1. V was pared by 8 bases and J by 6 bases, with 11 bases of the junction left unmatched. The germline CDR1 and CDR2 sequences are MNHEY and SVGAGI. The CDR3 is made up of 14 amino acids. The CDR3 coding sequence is TGTGCCAGCCGGACAGGGACGGATGTCCATGGCTACACCTTC. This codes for CASRTGTDVHGYTF.

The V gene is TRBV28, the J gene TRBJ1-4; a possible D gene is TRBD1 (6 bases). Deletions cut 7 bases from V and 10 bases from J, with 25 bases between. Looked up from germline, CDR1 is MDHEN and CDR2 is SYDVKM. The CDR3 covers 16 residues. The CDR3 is CASTLGGRPGGIKLFF. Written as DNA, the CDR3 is TGTGCCAGCACCCTGGGGGGGCGCCCGGGGGGAATAAAACTGTTTTTT.

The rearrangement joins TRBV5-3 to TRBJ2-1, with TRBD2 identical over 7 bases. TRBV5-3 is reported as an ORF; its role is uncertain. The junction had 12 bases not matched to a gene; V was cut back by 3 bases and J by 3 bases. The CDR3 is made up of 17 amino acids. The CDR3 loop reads CARSSMGRERVYNEQFF. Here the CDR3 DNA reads TGTGCCAGAAGCTCTATGGGGCGGGAGAGGGTCTACAATGAGCAGTTCTTC.

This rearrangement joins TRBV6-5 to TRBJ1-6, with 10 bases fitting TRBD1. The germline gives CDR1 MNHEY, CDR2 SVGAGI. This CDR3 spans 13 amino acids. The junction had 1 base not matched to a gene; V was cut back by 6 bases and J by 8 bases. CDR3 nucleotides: TGTGCCAGCAGGGGACAGGGGCATTCACCCCTCCACTTT. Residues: CASRGQGHSPLHF.

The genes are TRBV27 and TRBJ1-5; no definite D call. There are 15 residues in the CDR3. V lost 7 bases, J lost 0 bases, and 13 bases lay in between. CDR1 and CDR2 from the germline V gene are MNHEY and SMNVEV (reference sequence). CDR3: CASKTVPYSNQPQHF. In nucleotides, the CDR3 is TGTGCCAGCAAAACAGTTCCGTATAGCAATCAGCCCCAGCATTTT.

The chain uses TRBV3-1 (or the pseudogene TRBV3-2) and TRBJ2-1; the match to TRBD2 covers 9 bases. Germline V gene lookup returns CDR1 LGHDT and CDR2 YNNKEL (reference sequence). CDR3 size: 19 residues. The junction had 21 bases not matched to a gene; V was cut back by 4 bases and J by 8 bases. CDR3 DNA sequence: TGTGCCAGCAGCCTCCCCAGTGGGCTAGCGGGACGAGGGAGGTATGAGCAGTTCTTC. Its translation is CASSLPSGLAGRGRYEQFF.

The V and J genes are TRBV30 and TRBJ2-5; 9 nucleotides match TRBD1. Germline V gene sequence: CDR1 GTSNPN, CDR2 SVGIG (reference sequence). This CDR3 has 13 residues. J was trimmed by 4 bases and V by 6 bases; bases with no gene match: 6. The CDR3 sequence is CACHRGLGETQYF. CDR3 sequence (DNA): TGTGCCTGTCACAGGGGGCTGGGAGAGACCCAGTACTTC.

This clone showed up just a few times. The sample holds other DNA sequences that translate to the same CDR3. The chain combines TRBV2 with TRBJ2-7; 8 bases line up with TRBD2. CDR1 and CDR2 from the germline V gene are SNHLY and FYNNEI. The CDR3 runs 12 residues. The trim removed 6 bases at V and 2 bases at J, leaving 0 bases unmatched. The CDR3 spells CASRGLAYEQYF. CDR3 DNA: TGTGCCAGCAGGGGACTAGCCTACGAGCAGTACTTC.

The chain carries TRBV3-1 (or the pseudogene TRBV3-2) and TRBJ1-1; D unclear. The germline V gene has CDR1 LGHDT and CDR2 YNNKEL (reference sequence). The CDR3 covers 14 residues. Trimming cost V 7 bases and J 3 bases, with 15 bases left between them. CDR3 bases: TGTGCCAGCACCCCATCGGGGTTTGACACTGAAGCTTTCTTT. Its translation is CASTPSGFDTEAFF.

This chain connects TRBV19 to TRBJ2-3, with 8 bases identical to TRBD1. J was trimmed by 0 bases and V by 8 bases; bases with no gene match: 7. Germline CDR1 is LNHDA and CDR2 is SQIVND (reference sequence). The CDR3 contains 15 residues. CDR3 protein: CASQDRGPSTDTQYF. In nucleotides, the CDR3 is TGTGCCAGTCAAGACAGGGGTCCTAGCACAGATACGCAGTATTTT. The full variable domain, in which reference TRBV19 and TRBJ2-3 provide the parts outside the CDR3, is DGGITQSPKYLFRKEGQNVTLSCEQNLNHDAMYWYRQDPGQGLRLIYYSQIVNDFQKGDIAEGYSVSREKKESFPLTVTSAQKNPTAFYLCASQDRGPSTDTQYFGPGTRLTVL.

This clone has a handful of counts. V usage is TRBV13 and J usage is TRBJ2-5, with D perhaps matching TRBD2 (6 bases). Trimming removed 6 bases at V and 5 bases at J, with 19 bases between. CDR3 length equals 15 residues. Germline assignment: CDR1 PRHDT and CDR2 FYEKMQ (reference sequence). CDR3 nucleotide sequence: TGTGCCAGCAGTCGTCACACACTAGCAGGCGAGACCCAGTACTTC. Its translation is CASSRHTLAGETQYF.

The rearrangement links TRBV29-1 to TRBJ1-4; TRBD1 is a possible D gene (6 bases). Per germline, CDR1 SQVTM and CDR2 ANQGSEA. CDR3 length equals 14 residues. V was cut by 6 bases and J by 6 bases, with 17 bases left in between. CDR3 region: CSVVGAISDEKLFF. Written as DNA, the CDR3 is TGCAGCGTCGTGGGGGCCATCTCAGATGAAAAACTGTTTTTT.

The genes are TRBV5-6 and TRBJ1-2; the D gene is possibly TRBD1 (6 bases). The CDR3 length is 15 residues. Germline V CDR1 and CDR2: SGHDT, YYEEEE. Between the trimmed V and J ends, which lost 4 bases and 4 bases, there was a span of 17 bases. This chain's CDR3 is CASSPPDRRPYGYTF. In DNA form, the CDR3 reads TGTGCCAGCAGCCCGCCCGACAGGAGACCCTATGGCTACACCTTC.